The T cell receptor beta chain under discussion was sequenced for a study of blood T cell repertoires in COVID-19 (dated by TCRdb to 2020 to 2021). Study-level background: Samples covering the acute and convalescent phases of COVID-19 were provided by collaborators in the United States, Italy and Spain. Subjects who had been exposed to COVID-19, were actively infected with it, or had recovered from it provided the deeply sampled blood TCRbeta repertoires that made up the dataset. Samples came from the ongoing ImmuneRACE study (first 160 participants) plus 1,254 subjects from 6 global collaborators. The prospective study material was composed of cDNA or gDNA derived from T cells, B-cell-depleted T cells, or PBMCs. Where available, HLA class I and class II types were obtained from metadata supplied by the sample provider rather than from assay-based typing. Nearly every sample came with metadata listing a de-identified subject ID, COVID-19 status, age in years and sex. A freely available public database, intended as a resource for researchers studying the immune response to SARS-CoV-2, is where the repertoires were released. Overall study outcomes, separate from this receptor: The amount of clinical and demographic metadata varied by source and participant and was provided uncurated.

V loses 3 bases, J loses 5 bases, and the germline ends lie 7 bases apart. For CDR1 and CDR2, the germline V gene (reference sequence) lists MNHNY and SVGAGI. The CDR3 contains 12 residues, cysteine and phenylalanine counted. Here the CDR3 DNA is all that survives: 36 bases in frame from base 1. TCRbeta CDR3 regions were amplified from genomic DNA using the immunoSEQ Assay, a bias-controlled multiplex PCR. As for the authors' bioinformatics: Nucleated cell counts per sample were estimated from amplification of reference gene primers within the assay. To quantify the absolute abundance of each unique TCRbeta CDR3 rearrangement, sequence reads were collapsed and filtered. For each sample, productive Simpson clonality was calculated as the square root of Simpson's diversity index across productive rearrangements. Drawn from immuneACCESS, this table holds only the in-frame rearrangements with V and J called that TCRdb kept. Clones are partly lost; checked studies trace under half to an unresolved V gene and leave the rest unexplained. V and J calls plus clone size are reproduced from that table; the DNA served to infer D and trimming. The sample table records about 160,000 clones; about 85% of these occur just once. The ten largest clones capture around 8.1% of the sample.

One collaborating source in Seattle enrolled patients during active infection and followed them longitudinally through the course of disease. Collaborating institutions collected whole blood in K2EDTA tubes following their own protocols. For TCRbeta analysis, collaborators shipped samples as frozen whole blood, isolated PBMCs, or DNA extracted from either of those sample types. As to this clone: What antigen it recognizes has not been identified. The sample holds no much larger clone one base away, and base qualities are not on file.

Sequencing was performed on peripheral blood. The source is a woman aged 55-69 years with COVID-19, enrolled during active disease. This receptor chain uses TRBV6-6 and TRBJ1-1; the D gene cannot be resolved reliably. The CDR3 region: CASSYDRTEAFF. Here is the DNA: TGTGCCAGCAGTTATGATCGGACTGAAGCTTTCTTT.